One sample yielded the 2 T cell receptor beta chains listed below, sequenced in a study of OX40 agonist ivuxolimab in advanced cancers. Profiling relied on immunoSEQ multiplex PCR, and the TCRdb table lists in-frame clones only, not all of them. The sample carries some 94,000 clones, 95% to 96% recorded once. The specimen comprised CD4+ or CD8+ T cells sorted from blood, sampled in a trial of the OX40 agonist ivuxolimab. These receptors came from an adult with an advanced solid tumor such as melanoma, head and neck, liver or kidney cancer.

The chain is built from TRBV27 and TRBJ2-1; D perhaps matches TRBD1 (6 bases). Germline-derived CDR1 and CDR2 are MNHEY and SMNVEV (reference sequence). This CDR3 region has 12 residues. Trimming took 5 bases from V and 9 from J, leaving 11 bases between them. CDR3: CASSLRGGEQFF. CDR3 nucleotides: TGTGCCAGCAGTCTCCGAGGGGGTGAGCAGTTCTTC.

Only one count was recorded for this clone. The chain couples TRBV5-6 to TRBJ1-2; unclear D gene. CDR1 is SGHDT and CDR2 is YYEEEE in the germline V gene. CDR3 length: 18 amino acids. The V gene lost 4 bases and the J gene lost 0 bases, with 22 bases spanning the gap. The DNA of the CDR3 is TGTGCCAGCAGCCTCCGGTGGAGAAAGGCACTTACTAACTATGGCTACACCTTC. This translates into CASSLRWRKALTNYGYTF.